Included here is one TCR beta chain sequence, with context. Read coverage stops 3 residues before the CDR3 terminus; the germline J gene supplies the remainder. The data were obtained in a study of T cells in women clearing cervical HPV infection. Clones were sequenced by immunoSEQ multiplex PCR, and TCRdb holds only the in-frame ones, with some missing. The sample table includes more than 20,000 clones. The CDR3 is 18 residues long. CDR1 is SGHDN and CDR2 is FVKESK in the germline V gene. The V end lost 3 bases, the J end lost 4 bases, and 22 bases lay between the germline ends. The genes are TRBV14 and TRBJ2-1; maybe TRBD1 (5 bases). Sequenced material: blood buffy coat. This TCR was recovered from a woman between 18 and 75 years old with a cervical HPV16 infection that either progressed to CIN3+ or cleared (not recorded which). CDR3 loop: CASSQLPPPRAGYNEQFF. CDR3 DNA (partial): TGTGCCAGCAGCCAGCTGCCCCCCCCCAGGGCAGGGTACAATGAG. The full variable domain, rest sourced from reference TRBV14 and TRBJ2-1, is EAGVTQFPSHSVIEKGQTVTLRCDPISGHDNLYWYRRVMGKEIKFLLHFVKESKQDESGMPNNRFLAERTGGTYSTLKVQPAELEDSGVYFCASSQLPPPRAGYNEQFFGPGTRLTVL.